This TCR beta chain originates from a study of technical replicates of blood from several donors. The table came from immunoSEQ multiplex PCR; TCRdb's copy has only in-frame clones and leaves some out. The table shows tens of thousands of clones, with 90% occurring only once. Trimming removed 6 bases from V and 3 bases from J; junction bases left unmatched: 4. This CDR3 contains 13 residues. Looked up from germline, CDR1 is SGHAT and CDR2 is FQNNGV. This clone was counted only a few times. The V gene is TRBV11-2, the J gene TRBJ2-7; 8 positions match TRBD1. This receptor was identified in a human donor in good health. Some clones in this sample may be carry-over from other donors' samples. What was sequenced was PBMCs. CDR3 in DNA: TGTGCCAGCAGTCGGGACAGGCTCTACGAGCAGTACTTC. It encodes CASSRDRLYEQYF.